The rows below give T cell receptor beta chains drawn from one sample of a study of blood T cell repertoires in COVID-19. This table comes from immunoSEQ multiplex PCR, and its TCRdb copy is limited to in-frame clones, with some not included. The sample lists some 67,000 clones, 87% seen once, with around a fifth in the top ten. The sequencing sample was made of peripheral blood. These receptors all come from an elderly woman with acute or convalescent COVID-19. Both conserved end residues are part of each CDR3. The D gene is left open where the match is weak. Only part of the rows carry a size: once, few, many, or a class if the clone is expanded.

TRBD1,TRBV5-5,-,TRBJ1-5,TGTGCCAGCAGCTTGGCGGGACAGGGTCACAATCAGCCCCAGCATTTT,CASSLAGQGHNQPQHF
-,TRBV4-1,few,TRBJ2-5,TGCGCCAGCAGCCACCTAGGCCCGCAAGAGACCCAGTACTTC,CASSHLGPQETQYF
TRBD1,TRBV7-2,-,TRBJ1-3,TGTGCCAGCAGCGATACAGGGGAATTAAACACCATATATTTT,CASSDTGELNTIYF
-,TRBV6-5,-,TRBJ1-6,TGTGCCAGCAGTCTTGGAGCGAGGGCTTCACCCCTCCACTTT,CASSLGARASPLHF
-,TRBV28,-,TRBJ1-5,TGTGCCAGCAGCACAGGGATGGCGCCACAGCCCCAGCATTTT,CASSTGMAPQPQHF
TRBD1,TRBV5-1,-,TRBJ2-1,TGCGCCAGCGCACAGGGGAACTCCTACAATGAGCAGTTCTTC,CASAQGNSYNEQFF
-,TRBV27,-,TRBJ2-5,TGTGCCAGCAGTTTATGGTCAGGGGAAGTGACCCAGTACTTC,CASSLWSGEVTQYF
TRBD1,TRBV5-5,-,TRBJ1-1,TGTGCCAGCAGCTCACAGGGGGCAAGAACTGAAGCTTTCTTT,CASSSQGARTEAFF
-,TRBV3-1/TRBV3-2,-,TRBJ2-7,TGTGCCAGCAGCCAAGAGGGTAGCTCCTACTCCTACGAGCAGTACTTC,CASSQEGSSYSYEQYF
TRBD2,TRBV7-2,once,TRBJ2-3,TGTGCCAGCAGCTGGGGGCTAGCGGGAGGAGGGCAAGATACGCAGTATTTT,CASSWGLAGGGQDTQYF
-,TRBV27,-,TRBJ1-2,TGTGCCAGCAGTTTAAATACAGGCTATGGCTACACCTTC,CASSLNTGYGYTF
-,TRBV3-1/TRBV3-2,once,TRBJ1-6,TGTGCCAGCAGCCCCCGTGACACGGGGGTTAATTCACCCCTCCACTTT,CASSPRDTGVNSPLHF
TRBD1,TRBV6-1,-,TRBJ1-2,TGTGCCAGCAGTGAATCACACAGGGGCTATGGCTACACCTTC,CASSESHRGYGYTF
TRBD2,TRBV7-9,-,TRBJ2-7,TGTGCCAGCAGCCCGACTAGCGGGAGGTTCCACGAGCAGTACTTC,CASSPTSGRFHEQYF
-,TRBV4-3,-,TRBJ1-2,TGCGCCAGCAGCCAAGAATTGCGTTGGAACTATGGCTACACCTTC,CASSQELRWNYGYTF
TRBD1,TRBV6-5,-,TRBJ2-2,TGTGCCAGCAGAATACAGGGGCCGTACACCGGGGAGCTGTTTTTT,CASRIQGPYTGELFF
-,TRBV19,-,TRBJ2-3,TGTGCCAGTAGTACCGAGGCCGGGACTTGGCAGTATTTT,CASSTEAGTWQYF
TRBD1,TRBV5-1,-,TRBJ2-7,TGCGCCAGCAGCTCCGGGACAGGGGGCAACGAGCAGTACTTC,CASSSGTGGNEQYF
-,TRBV12-3/TRBV12-4,-,TRBJ1-5,TGTGCCAGCAGCAAATTTACAGGGCAGCCCCAGCATTTT,CASSKFTGQPQHF
TRBD2,TRBV5-1,-,TRBJ2-2,TGCGCCAGCAGCACCCTGCTAGCGGGAGAAACCGGGGAGCTGTTTTTT,CASSTLLAGETGELFF
-,TRBV5-1,-,TRBJ1-1,TGCGCCAGCAGCTTGCAATCAGGGCTGAACACTGAAGCTTTCTTT,CASSLQSGLNTEAFF
TRBD2,TRBV7-2,-,TRBJ2-5,TGTGCCAGCAGCTTGACTAGCGGGGGGCCCTTAAGGGAGACCCAGTACTTC,CASSLTSGGPLRETQYF
-,TRBV11-3,-,TRBJ1-6,TGTGCCAGCAGCTTAGATTCGTCAGGGTACTCACCCCTCCACTTT,CASSLDSSGYSPLHF
TRBD1,TRBV6-5,-,TRBJ1-3,TGTGCCAGCAGCAGGGACAGCTCTGGAAACACCATATATTTT,CASSRDSSGNTIYF
TRBD2,TRBV28,-,TRBJ2-3,TGTGCCAGCAGTTTACTGTCTAGCGGACGCACAGATACGCAGTATTTT,CASSLLSSGRTDTQYF
TRBD1,TRBV7-2,-,TRBJ1-4,TGTGCCAGCAGCTTAGCGCCCTGGGACAGGCGATCGCGGGAAAAACTGTTTTTT,CASSLAPWDRRSREKLFF
-,TRBV30,-,TRBJ1-5,TGTGCCTGTTTAAGTTCGGGAGGCCAATCGGGCGCAGATAATAGCAATCAGCCCCAGCATTTT,CACLSSGGQSGADNSNQPQHF
TRBD2,TRBV14,-,TRBJ2-3,TGTGCCAGCAGACCTACCGGACTAGCGGGGGGCACAGATACGCAGTATTTT,CASRPTGLAGGTDTQYF
TRBD2,TRBV5-1,-,TRBJ2-7,TGCGCCAGCAGCTCCGGGACTAGCGATCCGGAGCAGTACTTC,CASSSGTSDPEQYF
TRBD1,TRBV4-1,-,TRBJ1-4,TGCGCCAGCAGTCAGACAGGGGGAGGTGAAAAACTGTTTTTT,CASSQTGGGEKLFF
-,TRBV19,-,TRBJ2-1,TGTGCCAGTAGTATAGGTGTGGCGACTAGGGGTTACAATGAGCAGTTCTTC,CASSIGVATRGYNEQFF